This passage covers 14 T cell receptor beta chains from one sample sequenced in a study of chemoradiotherapy in HPV16-positive cancers. TCRdb's table, derived via immunoSEQ multiplex PCR, lists solely in-frame clones and lacks some. The data contain approximately 10,000 clones, over 65% of them singletons. This specimen was taken from a patient who underwent chemoradiotherapy. These receptors were taken from a human donor with HPV-associated anogenital cancer.

The rearrangement joins TRBV10-2 to TRBJ2-6; the D is unclear. The CDR3 is made up of 17 amino acids. V was shortened by 3 bases and J by 0 bases, with 12 bases between the two germline ends. In germline, CDR1 is WSHSY, CDR2 SAAADI. CDR3 loop: CASSEGYENSGANVLTF. The CDR3 DNA follows: TGCGCCAGCAGTGAAGGTTATGAGAACTCTGGGGCCAACGTCCTGACTTTC.

The chain couples TRBV9 to TRBJ2-1; 10 bases are shared with TRBD2. CDR3 length equals 15 residues. V lost 0 bases to trimming and J lost 5 bases; unmatched junction nucleotides: 2. CDR1 is SGDLS and CDR2 is YYNGEE in the germline V gene. The CDR3 nucleotides are TGTGCCAGCAGCGTAGGGACTAGCGGTCACAATGAGCAGTTCTTC. Amino acid sequence: CASSVGTSGHNEQFF. Full variable domain (missing parts from reference TRBV9 and TRBJ2-1): DSGVTQTPKHLITATGQRVTLRCSPRSGDLSVYWYQQSLDQGLQFLIQYYNGEERAKGNILERFSAQQFPDLHSELNLSSLELGDSALYFCASSVGTSGHNEQFFGPGTRLTVL.

This rearrangement joins TRBV5-6 to TRBJ1-1; maybe TRBD1 (6 bases). The CDR3 is made up of 12 amino acids. Germline V CDR1 and CDR2: SGHDT, YYEEEE. Trimming took off 4 bases at V and 7 bases at J, with 11 bases between the two ends. The CDR3 coding sequence is TGTGCCAGCAGCGTATTGGACAGTGAAGCTTTCTTT. It translates to CASSVLDSEAFF.

The genes are TRBV2 and TRBJ2-7; D remains unclear. The CDR3 sequence is 12 residues long. The germline gives CDR1 SNHLY, CDR2 FYNNEI. The germline V and J ends were trimmed by 4 bases and 7 bases, with 11 bases remaining between them. CDR3 loop: CASSGAGPEQYF. CDR3 DNA: TGTGCCAGCAGTGGGGCAGGTCCGGAGCAGTACTTC.

The gene calls are TRBV5-1 and TRBJ2-5; D possibly corresponds to TRBD1 (6 bases). V lost 0 bases and J lost 3, with 15 bases in between. The CDR3 has 16 residues. Germline V gene lookup returns CDR1 SGHRS and CDR2 YFSETQ. The CDR3 DNA reads as TGCGCCAGCAGCTTGGTAGGCAGGGGAAGGGAAGAGACCCAGTACTTC. Translated: CASSLVGRGREETQYF.

This chain links TRBV19 with TRBJ1-1; possibly TRBD1 for D (5 bases). CDR3 length: 12 residues. V was trimmed by 10 bases and J by 5 bases, leaving 14 bases between them. In germline, CDR1 is LNHDA, CDR2 SQIVND (reference sequence). DNA of the CDR3: TGTGCCACAGGTGGTTGGGGGACTGAAGCTTTCTTT. Translation gives CATGGWGTEAFF.

This chain connects TRBV7-9 to TRBJ2-5; no reliable D call. CDR1 and CDR2 (germline): SEHNR, FQNEAQ (reference sequence). V was clipped by 5 bases and J by 6 bases, with 13 bases between them. The CDR3 is 13 amino acids. In DNA, the CDR3 is TGTGCCAGCAGCAGTTTACCGTGGAAGACCCAGTACTTC. Amino acid sequence: CASSSLPWKTQYF. Variable domain in full (rest from reference TRBV7-9 and TRBJ2-5): DTGVSQNPRHKITKRGQNVTFRCDPISEHNRLYWYRQTLGQGPEFLTYFQNEAQLEKSRLLSDRFSAERPKGSFSTLEIQRTEQGDSAMYLCASSSLPWKTQYFGPGTRLLVL.

A single count supports this clone. The J gene is TRBJ1-1, the V gene TRBV19, with D possibly matching TRBD1 (6 bases). This CDR3 has 10 residues. From germline, CDR1 is LNHDA and CDR2 SQIVND (reference sequence). Trimming took 7 bases from V and 8 from J, leaving 8 bases between them. The CDR3: CASTGQEAFF. Here the CDR3 DNA reads TGTGCCAGTACTGGACAGGAAGCTTTCTTT.

This rearrangement joins TRBV4-2 to TRBJ2-7, with TRBD2 identical over 7 bases. The V gene's germline CDR1 is LGHNA and CDR2 YNFKEQ. CDR3 length: 14 amino acids. V was clipped by 1 base and J by 4 bases; unmatched bases: 4. This chain's CDR3 is CASSQGFGGYEQYF. CDR3 nucleotides: TGTGCCAGCAGCCAAGGGTTCGGGGGGTACGAGCAGTACTTC.

The rearrangement uses TRBV27 and TRBJ2-7, with TRBD2 identical over 7 bases. The junction had 6 bases not matched to a gene; V was cut back by 2 bases and J by 2 bases. Germline V gene data show CDR1 as MNHEY and CDR2 as SMNVEV (reference sequence). This CDR3 region has 15 residues. CDR3 loop: CASSLASGAAYEQYF. CDR3 bases: TGTGCCAGCAGTTTAGCGAGCGGGGCGGCCTACGAGCAGTACTTC.

This rearrangement joins TRBV2 to TRBJ2-7, with D hard to call. Germline V gene data show CDR1 as SNHLY and CDR2 as FYNNEI. The CDR3 sequence is 13 residues long. V was trimmed by 4 bases and J by 2 bases, leaving 9 bases between them. The CDR3 spells CASSVFQTYEQYF. Written as DNA, the CDR3 is TGTGCCAGCAGTGTATTTCAGACCTACGAGCAGTACTTC.

This rearrangement joins TRBV9 to TRBJ2-1; the D is unclear. From germline, CDR1 is SGDLS and CDR2 YYNGEE. The ends were cut back, 4 bases at V and 4 bases at J, with 12 bases in the middle. The CDR3 is 14 residues long. In DNA, the CDR3 is TGTGCCAGCAGCCCGAGGACGGGTTACAATGAGCAGTTCTTC. This gives the protein CASSPRTGYNEQFF.

The chain recombines TRBV19 with TRBJ1-5; D not resolved. The V end was cut by 2 bases, the J end by 5 bases, with 7 bases between. The CDR3 has 13 amino acids. Germline-derived CDR1 and CDR2 are LNHDA and SQIVND (reference sequence). The CDR3 DNA follows: TGTGCCAGTAGTATAAGTGCCTATCAGCCCCAGCATTTT. This translates into CASSISAYQPQHF.

The chain joins TRBV19 to TRBJ1-5; D call uncertain. CDR1 and CDR2 (germline): LNHDA, SQIVND (reference sequence). Trimming stripped 6 bases from V and 4 bases from J, with 10 bases between. The CDR3 is 13 residues long. The CDR3: CASSIRLNQPQHF. The CDR3 DNA sequence: TGTGCCAGTAGCATCAGGTTAAATCAGCCCCAGCATTTT.